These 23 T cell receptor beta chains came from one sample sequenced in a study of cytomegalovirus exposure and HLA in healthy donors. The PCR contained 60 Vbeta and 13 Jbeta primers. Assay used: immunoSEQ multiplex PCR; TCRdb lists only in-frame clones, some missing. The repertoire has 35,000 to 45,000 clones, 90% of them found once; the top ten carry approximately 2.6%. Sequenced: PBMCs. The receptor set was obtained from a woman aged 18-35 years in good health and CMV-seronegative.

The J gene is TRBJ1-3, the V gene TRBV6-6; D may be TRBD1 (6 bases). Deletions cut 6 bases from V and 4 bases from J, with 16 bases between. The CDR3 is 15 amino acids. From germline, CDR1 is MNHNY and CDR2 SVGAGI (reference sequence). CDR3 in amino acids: CASSLGGRGGNTIYF. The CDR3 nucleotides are TGTGCCAGCAGCCTGGGGGGGCGCGGAGGAAACACCATATATTTT.

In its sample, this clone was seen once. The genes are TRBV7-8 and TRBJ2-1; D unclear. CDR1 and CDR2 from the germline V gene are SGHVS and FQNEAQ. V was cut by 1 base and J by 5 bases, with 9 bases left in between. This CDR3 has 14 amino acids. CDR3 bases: TGTGCCAGCAGCTTAGAAGGCAGGAACAATGAGCAGTTCTTC. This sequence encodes CASSLEGRNNEQFF.

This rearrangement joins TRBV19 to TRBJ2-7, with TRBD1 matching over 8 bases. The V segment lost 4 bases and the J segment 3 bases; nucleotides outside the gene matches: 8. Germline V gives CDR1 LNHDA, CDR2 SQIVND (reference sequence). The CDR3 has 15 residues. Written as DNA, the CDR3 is TGTGCCAGTAGTACTCGAACCGGGACAGGCTACGAGCAGTACTTC. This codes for CASSTRTGTGYEQYF. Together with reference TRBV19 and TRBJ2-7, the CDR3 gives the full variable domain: DGGITQSPKYLFRKEGQNVTLSCEQNLNHDAMYWYRQDPGQGLRLIYYSQIVNDFQKGDIAEGYSVSREKKESFPLTVTSAQKNPTAFYLCASSTRTGTGYEQYFGPGTRLTVT.

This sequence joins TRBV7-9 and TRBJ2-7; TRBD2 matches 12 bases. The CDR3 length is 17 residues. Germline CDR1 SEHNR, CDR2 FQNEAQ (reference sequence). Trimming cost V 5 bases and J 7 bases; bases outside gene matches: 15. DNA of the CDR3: TGTGCCAGCAGCACAACGCCCGGACTAGCGGGAACTGCGGAGCAGTACTTC. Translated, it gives CASSTTPGLAGTAEQYF.

The CDR3 loop reads CASSYSQGINQPQHF. The DNA for the CDR3 is TGTGCCAGCAGTTACTCTCAGGGGATCAATCAGCCCCAGCATTTT. The rearrangement links TRBV6-5 to TRBJ1-5; possible D gene TRBD1, 6 bases. CDR1 MNHEY and CDR2 SVGAGI come from the germline V gene. V dropped 0 bases and J dropped 3 bases, with 9 bases sitting between them. The CDR3 extends over 15 amino acids.

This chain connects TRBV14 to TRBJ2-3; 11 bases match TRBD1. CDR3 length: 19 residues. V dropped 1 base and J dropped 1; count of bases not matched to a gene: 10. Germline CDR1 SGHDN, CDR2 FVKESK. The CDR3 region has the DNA TGTGCCAGCAGCCAAGCCGGGACAGGGGGGTGGTACGGCACAGATACGCAGTATTTT. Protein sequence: CASSQAGTGGWYGTDTQYF.

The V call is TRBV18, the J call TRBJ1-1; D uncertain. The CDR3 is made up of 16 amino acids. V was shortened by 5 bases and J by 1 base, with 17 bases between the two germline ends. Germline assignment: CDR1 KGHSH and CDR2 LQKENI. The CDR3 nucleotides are TGTGCCAGCTCATCCCCAAATTTCGTCGGGAACACTGAAGCTTTCTTT. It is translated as CASSSPNFVGNTEAFF.

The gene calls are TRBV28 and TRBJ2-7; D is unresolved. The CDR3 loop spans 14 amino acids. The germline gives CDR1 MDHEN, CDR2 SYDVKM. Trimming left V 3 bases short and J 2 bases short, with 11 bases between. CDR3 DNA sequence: TGTGCCAGCAGTTTTCCGGTGCCCCCCTACGAGCAGTACTTC. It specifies CASSFPVPPYEQYF.

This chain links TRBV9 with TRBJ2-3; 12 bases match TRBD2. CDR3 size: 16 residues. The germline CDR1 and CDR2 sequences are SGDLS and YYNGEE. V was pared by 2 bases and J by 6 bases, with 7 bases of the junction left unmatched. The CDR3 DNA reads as TGTGCCAGCAGCGTTGCTAGCGGGAGGGCCGGGGATACGCAGTATTTT. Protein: CASSVASGRAGDTQYF.

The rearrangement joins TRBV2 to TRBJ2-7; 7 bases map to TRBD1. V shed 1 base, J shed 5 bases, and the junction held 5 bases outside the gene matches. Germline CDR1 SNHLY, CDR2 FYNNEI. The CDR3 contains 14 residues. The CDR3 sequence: CASSEGQGPDEQYF. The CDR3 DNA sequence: TGTGCCAGCAGTGAAGGACAGGGTCCGGACGAGCAGTACTTC. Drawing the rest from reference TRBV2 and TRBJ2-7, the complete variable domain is EPEVTQTPSHQVTQMGQEVILRCVPISNHLYFYWYRQILGQKVEFLVSFYNNEISEKSEIFDDQFSVERPDGSNFTLKIRSTKLEDSAMYFCASSEGQGPDEQYFGPGTRLTVT.

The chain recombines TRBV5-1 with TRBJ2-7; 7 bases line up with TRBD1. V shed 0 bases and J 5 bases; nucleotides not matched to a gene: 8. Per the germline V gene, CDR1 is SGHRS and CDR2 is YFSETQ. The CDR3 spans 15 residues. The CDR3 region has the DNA TGCGCCAGCAGCTTGGTTCCGGACAGGTCGAACGAGCAGTACTTC. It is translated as CASSLVPDRSNEQYF.

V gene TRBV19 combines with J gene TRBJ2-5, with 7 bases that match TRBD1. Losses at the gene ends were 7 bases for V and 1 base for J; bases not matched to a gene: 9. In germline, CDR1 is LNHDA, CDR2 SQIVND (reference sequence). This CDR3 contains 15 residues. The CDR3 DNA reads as TGTGCCAGTAACAACCTCGGGACAGCCCAAGAGACCCAGTACTTC. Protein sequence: CASNNLGTAQETQYF.

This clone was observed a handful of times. The CDR3 spells CASSLSVSGANVLTF. The CDR3 region has the DNA TGTGCCAGCAGCTTATCGGTCTCTGGGGCCAACGTCCTGACTTTC. The J gene is TRBJ2-6, the V gene TRBV11-2; D gene unclear. V shed 2 bases and J shed 0 bases, with 5 bases lying between them. The CDR3 extends over 15 amino acids. Germline V gene data show CDR1 as SGHAT and CDR2 as FQNNGV.

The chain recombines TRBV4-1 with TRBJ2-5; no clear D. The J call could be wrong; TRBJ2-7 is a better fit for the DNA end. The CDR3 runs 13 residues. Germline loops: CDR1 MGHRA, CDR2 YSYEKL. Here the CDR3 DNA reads TGCGCCAGCAGCCAAGAAGGCAACTACGAGCAGTACTTC. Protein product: CASSQEGNYEQYF.

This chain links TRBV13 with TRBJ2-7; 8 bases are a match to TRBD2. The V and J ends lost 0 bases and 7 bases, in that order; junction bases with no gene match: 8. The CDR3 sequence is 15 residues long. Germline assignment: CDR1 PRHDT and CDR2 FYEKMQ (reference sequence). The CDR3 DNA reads TGTGCCAGCAGCTTAGGGGACGGGAGGGCACGGGAGCAGTACTTC. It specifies CASSLGDGRAREQYF. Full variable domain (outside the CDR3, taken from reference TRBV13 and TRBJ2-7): AAGVIQSPRHLIKEKRETATLKCYPIPRHDTVYWYQQGPGQDPQFLISFYEKMQSDKGSIPDRFSAQQFSDYHSELNMSSLELGDSALYFCASSLGDGRAREQYFGPGTRLTVT.

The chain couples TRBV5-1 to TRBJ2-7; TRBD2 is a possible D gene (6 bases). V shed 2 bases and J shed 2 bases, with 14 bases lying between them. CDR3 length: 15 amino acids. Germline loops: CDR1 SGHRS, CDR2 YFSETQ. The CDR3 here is CASSFGLASAYEQYF. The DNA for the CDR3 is TGCGCCAGCAGCTTCGGGCTAGCGAGTGCCTACGAGCAGTACTTC.

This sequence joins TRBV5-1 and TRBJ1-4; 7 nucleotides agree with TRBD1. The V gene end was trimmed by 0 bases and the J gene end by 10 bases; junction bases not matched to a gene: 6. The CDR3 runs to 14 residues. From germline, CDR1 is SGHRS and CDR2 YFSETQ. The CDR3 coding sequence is TGCGCCAGCAGCTTGGGAGGGGGCGCCGGAAAACTGTTTTTT. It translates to CASSLGGGAGKLFF.

CDR3 nucleotides: TGTGCCAGCAGCCAGGGAGGAGGGTATGGCTACACCTTC. Encoded protein: CASSQGGGYGYTF. This sequence joins TRBV7-9 and TRBJ1-2, with TRBD1 as a possible D gene (5 bases). CDR3 length: 13 residues. Germline V gene lookup returns CDR1 SEHNR and CDR2 FQNEAQ (reference sequence). V was clipped by 5 bases and J by 5 bases, with 12 bases between them.

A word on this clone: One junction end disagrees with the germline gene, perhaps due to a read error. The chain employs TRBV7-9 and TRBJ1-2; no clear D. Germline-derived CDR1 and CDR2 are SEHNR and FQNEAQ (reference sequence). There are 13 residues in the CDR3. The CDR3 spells CSSSLHSNYGYTF. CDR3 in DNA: TGTTCCAGCAGCTTACACTCCAACTATGGCTACACCTTC.

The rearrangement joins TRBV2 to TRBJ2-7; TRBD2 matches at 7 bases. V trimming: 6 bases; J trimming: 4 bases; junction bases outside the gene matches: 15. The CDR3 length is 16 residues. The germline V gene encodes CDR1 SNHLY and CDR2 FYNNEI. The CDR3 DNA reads TGTGCCAGCAGGGGGACCGGAACTAGCGCGAGTTACGAGCAGTACTTC. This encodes CASRGTGTSASYEQYF.

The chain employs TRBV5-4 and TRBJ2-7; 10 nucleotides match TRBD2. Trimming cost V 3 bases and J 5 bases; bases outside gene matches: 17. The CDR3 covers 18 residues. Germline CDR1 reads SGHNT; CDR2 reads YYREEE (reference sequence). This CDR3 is CASSSPRLAGGGGHEQYF. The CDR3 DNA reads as TGTGCCAGCAGCTCGCCGCGTTTAGCGGGAGGAGGGGGCCACGAGCAGTACTTC. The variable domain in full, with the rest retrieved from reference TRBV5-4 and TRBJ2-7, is ETGVTQSPTHLIKTRGQQVTLRCSSQSGHNTVSWYQQALGQGPQFIFQYYREEENGRGNFPPRFSGLQFPNYSSELNVNALELDDSALYLCASSSPRLAGGGGHEQYFGPGTRLTVT.

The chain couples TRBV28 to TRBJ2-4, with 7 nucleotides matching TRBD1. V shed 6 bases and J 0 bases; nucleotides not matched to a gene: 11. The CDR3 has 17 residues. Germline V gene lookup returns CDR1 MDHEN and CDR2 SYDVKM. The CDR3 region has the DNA TGTGCCAGCAGCCCCAGGACAGGTCTACTAGCCAAAAACATTCAGTACTTC. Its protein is CASSPRTGLLAKNIQYF.

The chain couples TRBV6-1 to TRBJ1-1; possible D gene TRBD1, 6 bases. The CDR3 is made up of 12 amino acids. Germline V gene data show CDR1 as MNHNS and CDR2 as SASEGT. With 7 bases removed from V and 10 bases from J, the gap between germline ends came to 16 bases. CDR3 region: CASILRDMAAFF. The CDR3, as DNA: TGTGCCAGCATACTCCGGGACATGGCAGCTTTCTTT.